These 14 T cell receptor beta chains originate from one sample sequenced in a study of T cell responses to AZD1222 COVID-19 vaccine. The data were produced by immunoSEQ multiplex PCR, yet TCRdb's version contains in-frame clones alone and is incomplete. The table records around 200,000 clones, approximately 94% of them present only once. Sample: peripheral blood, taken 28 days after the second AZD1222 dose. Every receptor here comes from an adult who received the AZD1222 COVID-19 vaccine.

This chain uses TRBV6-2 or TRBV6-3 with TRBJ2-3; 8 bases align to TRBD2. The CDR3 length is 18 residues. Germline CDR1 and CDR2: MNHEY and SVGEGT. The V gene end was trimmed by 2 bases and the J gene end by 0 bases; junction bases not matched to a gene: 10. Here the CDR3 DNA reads TGTGCCAGCAGTTACAGAGCGGGGGCCTCCCTTAGCACAGATACGCAGTATTTT. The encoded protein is CASSYRAGASLSTDTQYF.

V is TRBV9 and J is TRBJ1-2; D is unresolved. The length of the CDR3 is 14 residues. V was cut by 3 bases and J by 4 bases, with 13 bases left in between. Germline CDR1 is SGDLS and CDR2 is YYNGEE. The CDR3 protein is CASSERSGGYGYTF. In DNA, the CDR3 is TGTGCCAGCAGCGAACGATCAGGAGGCTATGGCTACACCTTC.

CDR3 sequence reads: CASSLGTSGGPPYNEQFF. CDR3 nucleotide sequence: TGCGCCAGCAGCCTCGGGACTAGCGGGGGGCCCCCCTACAATGAGCAGTTCTTC. The chain joins TRBV4-1 to TRBJ2-1, with 15 nucleotides matching TRBD2. The V and J ends lost 4 bases and 2 bases, in that order; junction bases with no gene match: 6. The germline CDR1 and CDR2 sequences are MGHRA and YSYEKL. The CDR3 is 18 residues long.

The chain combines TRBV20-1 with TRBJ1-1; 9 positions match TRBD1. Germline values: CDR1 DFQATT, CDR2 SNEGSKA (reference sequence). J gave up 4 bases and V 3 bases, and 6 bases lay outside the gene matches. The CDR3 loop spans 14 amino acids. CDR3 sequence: CSASDRGRVTEAFF. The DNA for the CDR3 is TGCAGTGCTAGTGACAGGGGGAGGGTCACTGAAGCTTTCTTT.

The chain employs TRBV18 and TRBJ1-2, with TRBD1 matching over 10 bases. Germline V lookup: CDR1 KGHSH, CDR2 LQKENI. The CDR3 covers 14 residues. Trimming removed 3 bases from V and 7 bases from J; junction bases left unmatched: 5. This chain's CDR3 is CASSPGTGVSGYTF. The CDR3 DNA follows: TGTGCCAGCTCACCCGGGACAGGGGTGAGTGGCTACACCTTC.

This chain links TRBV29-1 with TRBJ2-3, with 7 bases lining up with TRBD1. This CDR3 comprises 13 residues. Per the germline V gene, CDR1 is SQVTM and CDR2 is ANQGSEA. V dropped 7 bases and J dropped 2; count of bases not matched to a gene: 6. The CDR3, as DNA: TGCAGCGCCAGGGGGACGATCACAGATACGCAGTATTTT. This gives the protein CSARGTITDTQYF.

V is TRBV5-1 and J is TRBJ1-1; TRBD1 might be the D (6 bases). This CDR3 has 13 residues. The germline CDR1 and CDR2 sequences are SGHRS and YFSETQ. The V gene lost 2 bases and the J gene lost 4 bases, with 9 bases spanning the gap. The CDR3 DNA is TGCGCCAGCAGCTTAGGGGGGCCCACTGAAGCTTTCTTT. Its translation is CASSLGGPTEAFF.

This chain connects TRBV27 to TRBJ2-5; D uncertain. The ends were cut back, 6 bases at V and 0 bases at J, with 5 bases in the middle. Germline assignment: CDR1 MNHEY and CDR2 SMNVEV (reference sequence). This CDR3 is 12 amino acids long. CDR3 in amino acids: CASRADQETQYF. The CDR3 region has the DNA TGTGCCAGCAGGGCGGACCAAGAGACCCAGTACTTC.

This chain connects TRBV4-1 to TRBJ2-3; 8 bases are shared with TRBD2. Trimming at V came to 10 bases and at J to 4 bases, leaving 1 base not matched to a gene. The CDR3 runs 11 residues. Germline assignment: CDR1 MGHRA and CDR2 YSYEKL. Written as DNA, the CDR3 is TGCGCCACAGCGGGAGCAGATACGCAGTATTTT. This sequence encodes CATAGADTQYF.

The CDR3 region has the DNA TGCGCCAGCAGCCAACAGGGACTTAGCAATCAGCCCCAGCATTTT. Translating it yields CASSQQGLSNQPQHF. The chain employs TRBV4-3 and TRBJ1-5, with D possibly matching TRBD1 (5 bases). This CDR3 has 15 amino acids. Germline CDR1 is LGHNA and CDR2 is YSLEER. V was pared by 2 bases and J by 0 bases, with 8 bases between.

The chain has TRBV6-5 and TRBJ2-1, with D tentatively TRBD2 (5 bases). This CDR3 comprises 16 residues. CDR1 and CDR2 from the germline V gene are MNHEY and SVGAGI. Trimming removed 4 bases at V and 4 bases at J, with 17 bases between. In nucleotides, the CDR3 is TGTGCCAGCAGTTCCCTCTCGTCGCGGGCGTACAATGAGCAGTTCTTC. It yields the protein CASSSLSSRAYNEQFF.

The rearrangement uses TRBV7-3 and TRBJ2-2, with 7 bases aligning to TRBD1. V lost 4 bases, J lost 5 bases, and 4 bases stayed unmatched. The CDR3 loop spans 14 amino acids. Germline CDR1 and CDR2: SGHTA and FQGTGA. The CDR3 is CASSWGQTTGELFF. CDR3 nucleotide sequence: TGTGCCAGCAGCTGGGGACAGACAACCGGGGAGCTGTTTTTT.

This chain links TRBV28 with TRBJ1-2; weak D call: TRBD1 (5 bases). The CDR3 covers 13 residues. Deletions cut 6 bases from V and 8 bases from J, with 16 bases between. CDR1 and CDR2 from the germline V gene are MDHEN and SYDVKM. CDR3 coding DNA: TGTGCCAGCAGCCCGGGGGGGGAGTCGGGCTACACCTTC. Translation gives CASSPGGESGYTF.

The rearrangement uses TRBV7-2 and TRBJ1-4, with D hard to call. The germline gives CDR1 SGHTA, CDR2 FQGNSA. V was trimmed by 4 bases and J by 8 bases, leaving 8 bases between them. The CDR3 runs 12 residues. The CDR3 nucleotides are TGTGCCAGCAGCTCGCCGAAGGAAAAACTGTTTTTT. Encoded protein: CASSSPKEKLFF.